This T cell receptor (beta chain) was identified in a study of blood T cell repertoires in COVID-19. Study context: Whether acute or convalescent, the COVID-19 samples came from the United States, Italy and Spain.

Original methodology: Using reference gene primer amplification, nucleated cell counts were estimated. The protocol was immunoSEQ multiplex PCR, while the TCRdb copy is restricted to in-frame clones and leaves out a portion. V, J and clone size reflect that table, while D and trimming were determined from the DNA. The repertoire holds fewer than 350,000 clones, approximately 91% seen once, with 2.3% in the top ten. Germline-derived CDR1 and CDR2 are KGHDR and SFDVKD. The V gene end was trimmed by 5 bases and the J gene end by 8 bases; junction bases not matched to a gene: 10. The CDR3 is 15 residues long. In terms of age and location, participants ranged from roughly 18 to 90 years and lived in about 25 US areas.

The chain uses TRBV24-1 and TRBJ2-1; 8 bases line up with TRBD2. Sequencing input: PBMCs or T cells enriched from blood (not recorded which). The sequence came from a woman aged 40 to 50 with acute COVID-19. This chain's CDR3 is CATSGVGRARDEQFF. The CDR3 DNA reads TGTGCCACCAGTGGGGTCGGGAGGGCCAGGGATGAGCAGTTCTTC.